The T cell receptor beta chain described here comes from a study of OX40 agonist ivuxolimab in advanced cancers. Study summary: Every 2 weeks, ivuxolimab was infused into the patients intravenously at between 0.01 and 10 mg/kg.

Sampled blood was obtained at baseline, cycle 4 day 1, and cycle 7 day 1. Germline V gene sequence: CDR1 SEHNR, CDR2 FQNEAQ (reference sequence). The V end was cut by 4 bases, the J end by 2 bases, with 14 bases between. The CDR3 length is 15 residues. The assay was immunoSEQ multiplex PCR, and TCRdb's table has in-frame clones only and misses some. The sample holds tens of thousands of clones, just over 85% seen once. This chain uses TRBV7-9 with TRBJ1-1; D ambiguous. The sample in question was CD4+ or CD8+ T cells sorted from blood, obtained in a trial of the OX40 agonist ivuxolimab. The TCR sequence derives from an adult with an advanced solid tumor such as melanoma, head and neck, liver or kidney cancer. CDR3 nucleotides: TGTGCCAGCAGCTCTCTGGGCCCGGGAAACACTGAAGCTTTCTTT. It encodes CASSSLGPGNTEAFF.